This T cell receptor beta chain was recovered during a study of regulatory T cells in long-lasting Graves disease (TCRdb year 2021). Context from the whole study: Persistent Graves' disease was defined as persistently positive TSH receptor autoantibodies together with antithyroid drug treatment for over 5 years. Peripheral blood TCR sequencing and RNA sequencing compared persistent Graves' disease patients with newly diagnosed Graves' disease patients. A total of 33 samples underwent TCR sequencing, from 13 patients with persistent Graves' disease and some 20 patients with newly diagnosed Graves' disease. Persistent Graves' disease patients in the clinical cohort had taken antithyroid drugs for 8 to 12 years on average. The study was registered as a clinical trial and conducted in China.

General study outcomes and caveats: More public clonotypes were shared among persistent patients (around 2,600) than among newly diagnosed patients (966). Because the primary lesion, thyroid tissue, could not be accessed, the study looked at peripheral blood alone. The authors acknowledged the small sample size as a limitation that may reduce accuracy. Sequencing and analysis were restricted to the TCR beta chain. Preferential use of TRBV28, TRBJ1-2 and TRBJ2-5 was observed in persistent disease, whereas TRBV20-1 and TRBJ2-1 were favored in newly diagnosed disease. Compared with newly diagnosed patients, persistent Graves' disease patients had lower TCR Shannon entropy and fewer highly expanded clones, which suggests clonal expansion.

There are a few counts of this clonotype. Its binding antigen is unknown. The sample holds no much larger clone one base away, and base qualities are not on file. Libraries were built with multiplex PCR. This sample was sequenced with an Illumina HiSeq 4000. CDR3 regions were amplified by Arm-PCR with iRepertoire HTBI primers to construct TCR beta libraries. Before sequencing, the PCR products went through gel purification. In the source study's methods: Gene usage analysis of CDR3 amino acid clonotypes relied on the approximately 68 TRBV and 13 to 15 TRBJ segments identified across samples. COPE and FqMerger were used to merge filtered high-quality paired reads into contigs. BLAST was used to align contigs to the IMGT TRBV, TRBD and TRBJ reference genes, and CDR3 was defined following IMGT. Any clonotype with a frequency above 0.1% was counted as a highly expanded clone. Repertoire diversity was measured by Shannon entropy, and V-J evenness by the Gini coefficient. A clonotype was considered public if more than one individual shared it. TCRdb reanalyzed the raw reads on its own, using fastp at Q25 for trimming and MiXCR for clone calling, and kept in-frame beta chains. Rows are combined by CDR3 protein, so each entry shows the most common genes and DNA. TCRdb, not the original authors, processed these V and J calls. The sample data list fewer than 450,000 distinct CDR3 sequences, and around 20% of these were observed just once. The top ten clones comprise roughly 20% of the sample.

V trim: 3 bases; J trim: 1 base; unmatched bases: 4. From the cysteine up to the phenylalanine, the CDR3 has a length of 15 residues. Only CDR3 DNA remains: 45 bases, in frame from the first base. Based on the germline V gene, the CDR1 and CDR2 sequences are MGHRA and YSYEKL. According to the study, the label for this sample's time point signals: persistent/refractory GD, antithyroid drugs over 5 years with positive TRAb. For both TCR sequencing and RNA sequencing, RNA was extracted from PBMCs in TRIzol. The diagnosis of Graves' disease followed American Thyroid Association guidelines. Patients for the study were recruited at an endocrinology department in Xi'an, China. Each patient gave 8.5 to 9.5 milliliters of peripheral blood, collected in an EDTA anticoagulant tube. Ficoll Paque Plus density gradient separation was used to isolate PBMCs, and no further T cell sorting was performed. RNA quality was checked with an Agilent 2100 Bioanalyzer and agarose gel, and concentration with a NanoDrop 2000.

This material consisted of peripheral blood mononuclear cells (PBMCs), taken when the disease was refractory, from a patient treated with antithyroid drugs. This TCR derives from a female donor with Graves disease. The chain was built from TRBV4-1 and TRBJ1-1; TRBD1 matches 8 bases in the middle. The CDR3 protein sequence reads: CASSHPGTGNTEAFF. The nucleotides read TGCGCCAGCAGCCATCCCGGGACAGGGAACACTGAAGCTTTCTTT.